This note documents a single TCR beta chain sequence. Its antigen is undetermined. The protocol was immunoSEQ multiplex PCR, while the TCRdb copy is restricted to in-frame clones and leaves out a portion. The repertoire has about 260,000 clones, about 92% of them found once; the top ten carry approximately 3.1%. The donors were members of the validation cohort, which comprised roughly 120 subjects and was separate from the first cohort of roughly 700 subjects. The sample belongs to a study of cytomegalovirus exposure and HLA in healthy donors. Study-level results: The authors enumerated around 150 TCR beta chains as linked to cytomegalovirus. In vitro experiments confirmed that three CMV-associated chains were specific for CMV antigens. Using the classifier, cytomegalovirus status was reportedly diagnosed with high specificity and sensitivity.

The sequencing sample was made of PBMCs. This clonotype was sampled from a woman aged 25-40 years in good health and CMV-seronegative.

The CDR3, as DNA: TGTGCCAGCAGCCAATTCACCGTATCTAGCGCCGAGACCCAGTACTTC. Protein product: CASSQFTVSSAETQYF. This chain connects TRBV16 to TRBJ2-5; D may be TRBD2 (6 bases). The CDR3 is 16 residues long. V lost 1 base to trimming and J lost 5 bases, with 17 bases between them. Germline V gene sequence: CDR1 KGHSY, CDR2 FQNENV. The variable domain in full, with the rest retrieved from reference TRBV16 and TRBJ2-5, is GEEVAQTPKHLVRGEGQKAKLYCAPIKGHSYVFWYQQVLKNEFKFLISFQNENVFDETGMPKERFSAKCLPNSPCSLEIQATKLEDSAVYFCASSQFTVSSAETQYFGPGTRLLVL.